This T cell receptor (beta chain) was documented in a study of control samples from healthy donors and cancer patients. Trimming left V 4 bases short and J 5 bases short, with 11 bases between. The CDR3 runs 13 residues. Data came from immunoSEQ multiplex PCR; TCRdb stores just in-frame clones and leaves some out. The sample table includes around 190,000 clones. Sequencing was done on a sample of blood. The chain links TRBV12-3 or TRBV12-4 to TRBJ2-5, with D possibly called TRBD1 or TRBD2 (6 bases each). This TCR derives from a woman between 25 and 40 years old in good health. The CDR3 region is CASSSSGAETQYF. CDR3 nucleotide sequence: TGTGCCAGCAGTTCCTCGGGGGCGGAGACCCAGTACTTC.